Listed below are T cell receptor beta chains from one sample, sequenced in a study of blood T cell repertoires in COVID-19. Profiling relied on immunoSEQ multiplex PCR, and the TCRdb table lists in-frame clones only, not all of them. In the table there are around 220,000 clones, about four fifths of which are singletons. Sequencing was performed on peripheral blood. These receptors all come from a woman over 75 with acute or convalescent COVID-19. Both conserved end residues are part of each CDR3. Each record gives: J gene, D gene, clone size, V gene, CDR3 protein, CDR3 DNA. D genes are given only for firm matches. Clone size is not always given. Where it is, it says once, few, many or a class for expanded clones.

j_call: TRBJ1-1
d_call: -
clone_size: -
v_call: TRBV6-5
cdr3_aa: CASRGETGKNTEAFF
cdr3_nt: TGTGCCAGCAGGGGTGAAACGGGAAAGAACACTGAAGCTTTCTTT

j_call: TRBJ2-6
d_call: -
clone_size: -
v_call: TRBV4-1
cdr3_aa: CASSLAQGNSGANVLTF
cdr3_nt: TGCGCCAGCAGCCTAGCCCAGGGAAATTCCGGGGCCAACGTCCTGACTTTC

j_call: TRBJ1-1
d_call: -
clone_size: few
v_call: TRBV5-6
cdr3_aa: CASSWRGSGTEAFF
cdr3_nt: TGTGCCAGCAGCTGGCGGGGCTCGGGCACTGAAGCTTTCTTT

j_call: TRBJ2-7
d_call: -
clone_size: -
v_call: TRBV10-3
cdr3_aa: CAINESASTYEQYF
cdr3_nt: TGTGCCATCAATGAGTCCGCGTCGACCTACGAGCAGTACTTC

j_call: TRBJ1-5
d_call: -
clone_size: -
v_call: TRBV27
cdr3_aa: CASSGYSYNQPQHF
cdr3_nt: TGTGCCAGCAGTGGCTATAGCTACAATCAGCCCCAGCATTTT

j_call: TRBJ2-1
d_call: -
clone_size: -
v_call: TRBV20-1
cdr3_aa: CSASPTFTQGGEQFF
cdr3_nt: TGCAGTGCTAGTCCTACCTTTACTCAGGGGGGTGAGCAGTTCTTC

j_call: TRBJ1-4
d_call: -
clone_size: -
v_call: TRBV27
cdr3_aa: CASSRGGVLATNEKLFF
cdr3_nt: TGTGCCAGCAGCCGCGGGGGGGTCCTTGCAACTAATGAAAAACTGTTTTTT

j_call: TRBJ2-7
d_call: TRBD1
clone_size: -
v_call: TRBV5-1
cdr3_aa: CASSLGQGFYEQYF
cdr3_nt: TGCGCCAGCAGCCTGGGACAGGGCTTCTACGAGCAGTACTTC

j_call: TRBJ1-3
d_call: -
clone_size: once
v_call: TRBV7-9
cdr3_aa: CASSTDREGNTIYF
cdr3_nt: TGTGCCAGCAGCACCGACAGAGAAGGAAACACCATATATTTT

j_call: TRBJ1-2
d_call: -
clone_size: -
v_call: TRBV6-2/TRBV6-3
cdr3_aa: CASSKDSRFNYGYTF
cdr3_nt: TGTGCCAGCAGTAAGGACAGCCGTTTCAACTATGGCTACACCTTC

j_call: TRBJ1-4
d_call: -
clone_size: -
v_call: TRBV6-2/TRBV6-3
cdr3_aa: CASSYMGGQEKLFF
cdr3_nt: TGTGCCAGCAGTTACATGGGAGGGCAGGAAAAACTGTTTTTT

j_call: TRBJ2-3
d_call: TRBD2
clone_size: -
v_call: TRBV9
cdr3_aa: CASSVVGGGPLSSTDTQYF
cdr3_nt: TGTGCCAGCAGCGTAGTAGGCGGGGGGCCCCTTTCTAGCACAGATACGCAGTATTTT

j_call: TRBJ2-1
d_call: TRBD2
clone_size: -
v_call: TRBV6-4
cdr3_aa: CASSQERGEGEQFF
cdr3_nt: TGTGCCAGCAGTCAGGAGAGAGGGGAGGGTGAGCAGTTCTTC

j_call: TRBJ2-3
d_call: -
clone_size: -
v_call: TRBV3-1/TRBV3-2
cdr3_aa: CASTFQGTDTQYF
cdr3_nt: TGTGCCAGCACCTTTCAGGGTACAGATACGCAGTATTTT

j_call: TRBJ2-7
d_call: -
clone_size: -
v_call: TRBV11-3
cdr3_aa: CASSPRELRRTGEQYF
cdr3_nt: TGTGCCAGCAGCCCCCGGGAGCTAAGGAGGACTGGCGAGCAGTACTTC

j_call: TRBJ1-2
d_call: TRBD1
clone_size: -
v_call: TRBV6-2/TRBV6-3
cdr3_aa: CASSYPTGVTDGYTF
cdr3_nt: TGTGCCAGCAGTTATCCCACAGGGGTAACGGATGGCTACACCTTC

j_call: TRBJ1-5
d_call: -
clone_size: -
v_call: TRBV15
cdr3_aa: CATSRGRGNQPQHF
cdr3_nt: TGTGCCACCAGCAGAGGTAGGGGGAACCAGCCCCAGCATTTT

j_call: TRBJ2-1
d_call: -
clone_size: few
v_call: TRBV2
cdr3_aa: CASRADSSPEQFF
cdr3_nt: TGTGCCAGCAGAGCGGACAGTTCCCCAGAGCAGTTCTTC

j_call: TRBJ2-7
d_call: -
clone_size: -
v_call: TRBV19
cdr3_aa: CASSPSYEQYF
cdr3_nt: TGTGCCAGTAGTCCTTCTTACGAGCAGTACTTC

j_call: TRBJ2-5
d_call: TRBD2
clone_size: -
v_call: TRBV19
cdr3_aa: CASSKATSGGGQETQYF
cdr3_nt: TGTGCCAGTAGTAAAGCGACTAGCGGGGGAGGTCAGGAGACCCAGTACTTC

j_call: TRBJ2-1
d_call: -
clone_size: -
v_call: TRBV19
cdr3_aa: CASSKAQLNNEQFF
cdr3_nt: TGTGCCAGTAGTAAGGCACAGCTCAACAATGAGCAGTTCTTC

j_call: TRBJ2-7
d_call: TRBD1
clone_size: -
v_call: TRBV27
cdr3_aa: CASRRDSTYEQYF
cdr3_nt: TGTGCCAGCAGACGGGACAGTACCTACGAGCAGTACTTC

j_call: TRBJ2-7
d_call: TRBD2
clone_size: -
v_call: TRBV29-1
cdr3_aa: CSAGLAEQYEQYF
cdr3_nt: TGCAGCGCAGGACTAGCGGAGCAGTACGAGCAGTACTTC

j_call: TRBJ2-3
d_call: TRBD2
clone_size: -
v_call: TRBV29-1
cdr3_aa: CSVKGGTSGSTDTQYF
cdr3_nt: TGCAGCGTTAAAGGCGGGACTAGCGGCTCCACAGATACGCAGTATTTT